Shown below are 6 T cell receptor beta chains from a single sample sequenced in a study of T cell repertoires in cytomegalovirus infection. TCRdb re-called the reads with MiXCR, one entry per CDR3 protein. The data hold a few hundred thousand distinct CDR3 sequences, with around a quarter observed a single time. The sample was PBMCs. Every receptor here comes from a human donor in good health (CMV status not recorded). Some clones in this sample may be carry-over from other donors' samples.

This sequence joins TRBV25-1 and TRBJ2-5; the match to TRBD1 covers 11 bases. Germline V lookup: CDR1 MGHDK, CDR2 SYGVNS. The J segment lost 4 bases and the V segment lost 3 bases, leaving 4 bases of the junction unmatched. This CDR3 spans 15 amino acids. CDR3 nucleotides: TGTGCCAGCAGTGAGGGACAGGGGGTTGGAGAGACCCAGTACTTC. It translates to CASSEGQGVGETQYF.

This clonotype was detected only a few times. V gene TRBV7-9 combines with J gene TRBJ2-3, with 7 nucleotides matching TRBD2. V shed 3 bases and J 6 bases; nucleotides not matched to a gene: 12. The CDR3 has 16 amino acids. The germline V gene has CDR1 SEHNR and CDR2 FQNEAQ (reference sequence). The DNA for the CDR3 is TGTGCCAGCAGCTTGCCCACTAGCGCAGCAATGGATACGCAGTATTTT. This encodes CASSLPTSAAMDTQYF.

This clonotype was picked up a small number of times. This chain links TRBV15 with TRBJ2-5; D is uncertain. V gave up 9 bases and J gave up 5 bases, with 19 bases separating them. The CDR3 is 14 amino acids. Germline V gives CDR1 LNHNV, CDR2 YYDKDF (reference sequence). CDR3 loop: CATATAQATETQYF. The DNA for the CDR3 is TGTGCCACAGCCACCGCCCAAGCCACCGAGACCCAGTACTTC.

The V and J genes are TRBV14 and TRBJ2-1; 13 bases map to TRBD2. Per the germline V gene, CDR1 is SGHDN and CDR2 is FVKESK. The V and J ends lost 5 bases and 6 bases, in that order; junction bases with no gene match: 1. CDR3 length equals 14 residues. CDR3 in amino acids: CASSGTSGTNEQFF. CDR3 nucleotides: TGTGCCAGCAGCGGGACTAGCGGGACCAATGAGCAGTTCTTC.

This chain connects TRBV10-3 to TRBJ1-1; D gene unclear. The CDR3 totals 16 residues. Germline V CDR1 and CDR2: ENHRY, SYGVKD. V gave up 0 bases and J gave up 0 bases, with 11 bases separating them. CDR3 nucleotides: TGTGCCATCAGTGAGTCGAAGGGCAGCTTGAACACTGAAGCTTTCTTT. This codes for CAISESKGSLNTEAFF.

The chain is built from TRBV6-8 and TRBJ1-5; D is undetermined. Germline-derived CDR1 and CDR2 are MNHGY and SAAAGT. This CDR3 is 14 amino acids long. V gave up 3 bases and J gave up 5 bases, with 11 bases separating them. In DNA, the CDR3 is TGTGCCAGCAGTTATGCAGGACTACATCAGCCCCAGCATTTT. Its translation is CASSYAGLHQPQHF.